The clone carrying this T cell receptor (beta chain) has ten or more counts. The TCR library protocol was used to attach unique molecular identifiers. These identifiers were attached to individual cDNA molecules. TCRdb recomputed calls from the 5' RACE reads with MiXCR, one row per CDR3 protein. The sample lists 40,000 or so distinct CDR3 sequences, 5.8% occurring once. CDR1 SGHTA and CDR2 FQGNSA come from the germline V gene. The CDR3 covers 15 residues. After removal of 1 base from V and 3 bases from J, the junction contained 5 bases not matched to a gene. This entry comes from a study of early T cells in non-severe SARS-CoV-2 infection.

Sequenced sample: whole blood. The chain uses TRBV7-2 and TRBJ2-5; 7 nucleotides align to TRBD1. The sequence was collected from an adult who was a healthcare worker with PCR-confirmed SARS-CoV-2 infection or an uninfected control (not recorded which). As DNA, the CDR3 is TGTGCCAGCAGCTTAGAACAGGGGCCGGAAGAGACCCAGTACTTC. Encoded protein: CASSLEQGPEETQYF.